This is a list of T cell receptor beta chains from one sample in a study of shared clonotypes between healthy human individuals. Measured with immunoSEQ multiplex PCR; TCRdb has only the in-frame clones, and not every one. The data hold some 1.1 million clones, with approximately 75% observed a single time. Source material: memory CD4+ T cells from PBMCs. These receptors were obtained from a young man in good health. Some clones in this sample may be carry-over from other donors' samples. The CDR3 runs from the conserved cysteine through the conserved F or W.

cdr3_aa j_call v_call
CASSLYSGGEQYF TRBJ2-7 TRBV7-9
CSVLGRGKTDTQYF TRBJ2-3 TRBV29-1
CASSLLAETGAYEQYF TRBJ2-7 TRBV5-1
CASSLRVGQGYFNEQYF - TRBV27
CASSSNGRSWDEQFF TRBJ2-1 TRBV27
CASSISFSASGRNIQYF TRBJ2-4 TRBV19
CAISESMGDTDTQYF TRBJ2-3 TRBV10-3
CASSGQASYQPQHF TRBJ1-5 TRBV2
CASSRMRQGLNQPQHF TRBJ1-5 TRBV7-2
CASSEAADRGYTF TRBJ1-2 TRBV11-2
CAISESTGSGNQPQHF TRBJ1-5 TRBV10-3
CASSPAGANVLTF TRBJ2-6 TRBV9
CATTFDRNEKLFF TRBJ1-4 TRBV2
CASSQEWDQPQHF TRBJ1-5 TRBV4-1
CASSSTRASYEQYF TRBJ2-7 TRBV7-2
CASSPSLAGSGQYF TRBJ2-7 TRBV25-1
CASRSPGKGQETQYF TRBJ2-5 TRBV11-2
CAWSRGLAVYEQYF - TRBV30
CASSLEKGAHYGYTF TRBJ1-2 TRBV7-2
CASSLTSGSSSGANVLTF TRBJ2-6 TRBV7-2
CASRGGRTRYNEQFF TRBJ2-1 TRBV19
CASSERFGVIGEKLFF TRBJ1-4 TRBV6-1
CAWSVRRSQGEKLFF TRBJ1-4 TRBV30
CASSYSRDTREETQYF TRBJ2-5 TRBV6-5
CASSPVTETQYF TRBJ2-5 TRBV7-2
CASSLDGLVLEQFF TRBJ2-1 TRBV7-9
CASSQGENEQFF TRBJ2-1 TRBV28
CASSDLGSSYEQYF TRBJ2-7 TRBV7-9